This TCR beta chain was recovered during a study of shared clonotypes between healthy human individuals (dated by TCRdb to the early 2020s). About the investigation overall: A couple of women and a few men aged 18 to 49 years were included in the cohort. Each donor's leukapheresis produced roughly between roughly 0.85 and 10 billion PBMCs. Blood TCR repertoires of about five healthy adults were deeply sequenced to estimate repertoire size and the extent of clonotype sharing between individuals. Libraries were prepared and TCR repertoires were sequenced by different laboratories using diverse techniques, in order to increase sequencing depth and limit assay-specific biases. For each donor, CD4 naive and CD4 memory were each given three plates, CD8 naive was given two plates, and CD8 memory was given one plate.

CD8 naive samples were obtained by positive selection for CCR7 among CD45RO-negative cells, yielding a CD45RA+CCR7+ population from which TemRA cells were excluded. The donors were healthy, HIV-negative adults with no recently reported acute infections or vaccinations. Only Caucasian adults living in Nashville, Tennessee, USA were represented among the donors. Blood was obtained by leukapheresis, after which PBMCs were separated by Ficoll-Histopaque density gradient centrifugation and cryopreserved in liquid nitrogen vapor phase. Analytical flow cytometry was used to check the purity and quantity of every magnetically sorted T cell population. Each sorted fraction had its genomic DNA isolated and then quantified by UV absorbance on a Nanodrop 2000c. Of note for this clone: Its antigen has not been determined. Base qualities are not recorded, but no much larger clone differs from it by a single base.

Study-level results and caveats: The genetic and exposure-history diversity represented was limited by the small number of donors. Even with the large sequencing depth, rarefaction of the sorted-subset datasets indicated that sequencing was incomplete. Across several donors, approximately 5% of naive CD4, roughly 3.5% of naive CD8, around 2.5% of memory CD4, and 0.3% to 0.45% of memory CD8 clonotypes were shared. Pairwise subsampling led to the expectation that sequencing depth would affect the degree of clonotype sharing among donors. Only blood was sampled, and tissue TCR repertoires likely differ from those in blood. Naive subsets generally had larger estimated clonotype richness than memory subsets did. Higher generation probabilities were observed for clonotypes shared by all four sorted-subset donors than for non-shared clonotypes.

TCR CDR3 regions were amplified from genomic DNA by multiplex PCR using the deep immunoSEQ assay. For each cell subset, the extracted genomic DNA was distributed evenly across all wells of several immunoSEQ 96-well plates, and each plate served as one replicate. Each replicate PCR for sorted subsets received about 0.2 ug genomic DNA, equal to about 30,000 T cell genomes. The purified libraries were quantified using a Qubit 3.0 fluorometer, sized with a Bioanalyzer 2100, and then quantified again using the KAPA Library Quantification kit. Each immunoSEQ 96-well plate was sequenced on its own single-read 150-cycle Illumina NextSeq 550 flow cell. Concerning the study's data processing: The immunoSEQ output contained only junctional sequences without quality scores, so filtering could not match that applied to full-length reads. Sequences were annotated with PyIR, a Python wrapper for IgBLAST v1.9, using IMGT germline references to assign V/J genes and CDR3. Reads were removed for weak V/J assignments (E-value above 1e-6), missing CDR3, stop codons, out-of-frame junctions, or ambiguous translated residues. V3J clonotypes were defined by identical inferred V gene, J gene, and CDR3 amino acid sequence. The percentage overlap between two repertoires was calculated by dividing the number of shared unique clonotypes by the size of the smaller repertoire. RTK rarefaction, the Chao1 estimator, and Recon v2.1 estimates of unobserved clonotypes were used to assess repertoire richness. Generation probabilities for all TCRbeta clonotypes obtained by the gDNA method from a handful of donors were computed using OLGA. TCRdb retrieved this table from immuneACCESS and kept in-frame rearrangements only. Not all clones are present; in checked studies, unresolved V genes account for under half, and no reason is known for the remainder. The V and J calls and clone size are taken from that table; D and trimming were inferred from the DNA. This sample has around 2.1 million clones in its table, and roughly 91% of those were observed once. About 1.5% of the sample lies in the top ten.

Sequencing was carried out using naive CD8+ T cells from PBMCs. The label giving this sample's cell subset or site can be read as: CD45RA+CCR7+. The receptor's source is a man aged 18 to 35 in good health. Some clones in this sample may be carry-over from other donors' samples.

This receptor carries the CDR3 CASSAVAGGPEEQYF. The base sequence is TGTGCCAGCAGCGCCGTAGCGGGAGGGCCAGAAGAGCAGTACTTC. The chain is encoded by TRBV9 joined to TRBJ2-7; the central 11 bases match TRBD2. Via the germline V gene, CDR1 is SGDLS and CDR2 YYNGEE. V lost 3 bases and J lost 7 bases, and the count of bases not matched to a germline gene is 9. The CDR3, from cysteine to phenylalanine, totals 15 residues. The entry retains the CDR3 DNA only, 45 bases that are in frame from base 1.